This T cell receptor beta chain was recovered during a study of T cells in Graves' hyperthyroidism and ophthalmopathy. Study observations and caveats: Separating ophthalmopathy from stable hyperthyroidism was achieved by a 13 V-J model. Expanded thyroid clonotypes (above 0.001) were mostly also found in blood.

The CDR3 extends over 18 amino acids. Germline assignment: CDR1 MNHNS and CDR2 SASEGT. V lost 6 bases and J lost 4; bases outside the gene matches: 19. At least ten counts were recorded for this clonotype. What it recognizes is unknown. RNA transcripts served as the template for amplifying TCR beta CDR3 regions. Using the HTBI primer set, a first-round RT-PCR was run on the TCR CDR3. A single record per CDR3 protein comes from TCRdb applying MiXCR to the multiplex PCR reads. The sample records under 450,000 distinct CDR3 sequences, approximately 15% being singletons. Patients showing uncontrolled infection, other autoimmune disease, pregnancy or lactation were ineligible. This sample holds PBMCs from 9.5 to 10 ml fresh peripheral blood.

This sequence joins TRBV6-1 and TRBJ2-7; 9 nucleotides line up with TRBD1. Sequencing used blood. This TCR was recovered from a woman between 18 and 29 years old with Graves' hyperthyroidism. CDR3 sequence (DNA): TGTGCCAGCAGCACAACTCTTCCGGGACAGGGTGGTCTGTACGAGCAGTACTTC. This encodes CASSTTLPGQGGLYEQYF.